This entry lists 20 T cell receptor beta chains sequenced from one sample in a study of blood T cell repertoires in COVID-19. Measured with immunoSEQ multiplex PCR; TCRdb has only the in-frame clones, and not every one. Of about 140,000 clones detected, approximately 85% appear once; the ten largest clones hold about 3.2%. Sequencing was done on a sample of peripheral blood. These receptors were taken from a man between 50 and 59 years old with acute or convalescent COVID-19.

V gene TRBV30 combines with J gene TRBJ1-1, with TRBD1 matching 10 bases. The CDR3 spans 14 residues. Germline CDR1 reads GTSNPN; CDR2 reads SVGIG (reference sequence). The junction had 5 bases not matched to a gene; V was cut back by 2 bases and J by 5 bases. The CDR3 sequence is CAWSKGQGSTEAFF. CDR3 nucleotide sequence: TGTGCCTGGAGTAAGGGACAGGGGAGTACTGAAGCTTTCTTT.

This clone has only a few counts. The chain links TRBV3-1 (or the pseudogene TRBV3-2) to TRBJ1-2, with TRBD1 matching 7 bases. This CDR3 comprises 14 residues. The V segment lost 2 bases and the J segment 5 bases; nucleotides outside the gene matches: 5. CDR1 and CDR2 from the germline V gene are LGHDT and YNNKEL (reference sequence). The CDR3 loop reads CASSQSTGAYGYTF. The DNA of the CDR3 is TGTGCCAGCAGCCAATCTACAGGGGCATATGGCTACACCTTC.

The V gene is TRBV4-1, the J gene TRBJ1-4; the D gene is possibly TRBD1 (5 bases). CDR3 length equals 18 residues. Germline assignment: CDR1 MGHRA and CDR2 YSYEKL. V dropped 1 base and J dropped 0 bases, with 15 bases sitting between them. The CDR3 coding sequence is TGCGCCAGCAGCCAAGTAATGGGGCAGAAACCAACTAATGAAAAACTGTTTTTT. This gives the protein CASSQVMGQKPTNEKLFF.

V is TRBV2 and J is TRBJ2-7, with D maybe TRBD1 (5 bases). V was cut by 5 bases and J by 0 bases, with 11 bases left in between. The CDR3 totals 14 residues. CDR1 is SNHLY and CDR2 is FYNNEI in the germline V gene. The CDR3 region has the DNA TGTGCCAGCAGTTACAGGAAAAGCTCCTACGAGCAGTACTTC. Protein: CASSYRKSSYEQYF.

V gene TRBV6-1 combines with J gene TRBJ2-4; D unclear. Looked up from germline, CDR1 is MNHNS and CDR2 is SASEGT. Trimming took off 1 base at V and 7 bases at J, with 8 bases between the two ends. The CDR3 extends over 13 amino acids. The CDR3 region has the DNA TGTGCCAGCAGTGAAGATACTTGGAACATTCAGTACTTC. This encodes CASSEDTWNIQYF.

The V call is TRBV9, the J call TRBJ2-2, with D possibly matching TRBD2 (6 bases). The V gene lost 4 bases and the J gene lost 5 bases, with 15 bases spanning the gap. Germline values: CDR1 SGDLS, CDR2 YYNGEE. This CDR3 region has 15 residues. This CDR3 reads CASSPWGGGTGELFF. In DNA form, the CDR3 reads TGTGCCAGCAGCCCCTGGGGAGGAGGGACCGGGGAGCTGTTTTTT. Full variable domain (remainder filled in from reference TRBV9 and TRBJ2-2): DSGVTQTPKHLITATGQRVTLRCSPRSGDLSVYWYQQSLDQGLQFLIQYYNGEERAKGNILERFSAQQFPDLHSELNLSSLELGDSALYFCASSPWGGGTGELFFGEGSRLTVL.

The V and J genes are TRBV18 and TRBJ2-2; D unclear. Germline CDR1 and CDR2: KGHSH and LQKENI. This CDR3 has 14 amino acids. V dropped 2 bases and J dropped 5 bases, with 9 bases sitting between them. The CDR3 region has the DNA TGTGCCAGCTCACCAGACTTCATAACCGGGGAGCTGTTTTTT. Its translation is CASSPDFITGELFF.

This clone has just a few counts. This chain links TRBV6-5 with TRBJ2-7, with D perhaps matching TRBD2 (5 bases). The germline gives CDR1 MNHEY, CDR2 SVGAGI. The CDR3 is 12 amino acids. V lost 6 bases, J lost 2 bases, and 8 bases lay in between. CDR3 in DNA: TGTGCCAGCAGGGCGGGCCCCTACGAGCAGTACTTC. Translated, it gives CASRAGPYEQYF.

The chain carries TRBV5-1 and TRBJ1-1; 7 positions match TRBD1. CDR3 size: 12 residues. Germline V CDR1 and CDR2: SGHRS, YFSETQ. Trimming at V came to 5 bases and at J to 5 bases, leaving 3 bases not matched to a gene. CDR3 DNA: TGCGCCAGCAGAGTGACAGGGACTGAAGCTTTCTTT. Its protein product is CASRVTGTEAFF.

The chain recombines TRBV10-2 with TRBJ2-7; TRBD2 aligns across 7 bases. CDR3 size: 14 residues. Germline-derived CDR1 and CDR2 are WSHSY and SAAADI. V shed 9 bases, J shed 0 bases, and the junction held 8 bases outside the gene matches. CDR3 sequence: CASREGPASYEQYF. In nucleotides, the CDR3 is TGCGCCAGTAGGGAGGGGCCTGCCTCCTACGAGCAGTACTTC.

This clone was observed once. This rearrangement joins TRBV13 to TRBJ2-3; the D is unclear. Trimming pared 2 bases from V and 1 base from J, leaving 10 bases between. The CDR3 is 15 amino acids. The germline gives CDR1 PRHDT, CDR2 FYEKMQ (reference sequence). The CDR3 DNA reads TGTGCCAGCAGCTTACCTAGTTCAGGCACAGATACGCAGTATTTT. Its protein is CASSLPSSGTDTQYF.

This rearrangement joins TRBV30 to TRBJ2-2; 10 nucleotides line up with TRBD2. J gave up 4 bases and V 1 base, and 6 bases lay outside the gene matches. Per germline, CDR1 GTSNPN and CDR2 SVGIG (reference sequence). CDR3 length: 16 residues. The CDR3 coding sequence is TGTGCCTGGAGTGGGCTAGCGGGAGACTCCACCGGGGAGCTGTTTTTT. It translates to CAWSGLAGDSTGELFF.

J is TRBJ1-5 and V is TRBV15; D gene unclear. The CDR3 is made up of 15 amino acids. Per germline, CDR1 LNHNV and CDR2 YYDKDF (reference sequence). Trimming took 0 bases from V and 4 from J, leaving 10 bases between them. The DNA of the CDR3 is TGTGCCACCAGCAGAGACCAACTACGAAATCAGCCCCAGCATTTT. Its protein product is CATSRDQLRNQPQHF.

This chain's CDR3 is CASSLDLSYEQYF. CDR3 bases: TGCGCCAGCAGCCTAGACTTGTCCTACGAGCAGTACTTC. This sequence joins TRBV5-1 and TRBJ2-7, with D unclear. Per the germline V gene, CDR1 is SGHRS and CDR2 is YFSETQ. Trimming cost V 4 bases and J 1 base, with 9 bases left between them. The CDR3 runs to 13 residues.

V gene TRBV7-9 combines with J gene TRBJ2-3; the match to TRBD2 covers 9 bases. In germline, CDR1 is SEHNR, CDR2 FQNEAQ (reference sequence). The CDR3 has 16 amino acids. V shed 6 bases, J shed 6 bases, and the junction held 13 bases outside the gene matches. CDR3 nucleotides: TGTGCCAGCAGAGCCAGCGGGGGGATGAATTGGGATACGCAGTATTTT. The encoded protein is CASRASGGMNWDTQYF.

V gene TRBV28 combines with J gene TRBJ1-3; 8 bases are shared with TRBD1. Germline V gives CDR1 MDHEN, CDR2 SYDVKM. The CDR3 length is 15 residues. The ends lost 4 bases at V and 0 bases at J; junction bases unmatched: 2. The CDR3 reads CASSSGGRSGNTIYF. The CDR3, as DNA: TGTGCCAGCAGTTCAGGGGGCCGCTCTGGAAACACCATATATTTT.

This CDR3 reads CASSAGQGAPKAQYF. The CDR3 DNA follows: TGTGCCAGCAGCGCTGGACAGGGAGCACCGAAGGCCCAGTACTTC. J is TRBJ2-5 and V is TRBV5-8, with 8 bases that match TRBD1. This CDR3 has 15 residues. Germline CDR1 reads SGHTS; CDR2 reads YDEGEE. Germline trimming cut 4 bases from V and 9 bases from J; bases unmatched to any gene: 14. The full variable domain, rest sourced from reference TRBV5-8 and TRBJ2-5, is EAGVTQSPTHLIKTRGQQATLRCSPISGHTSVYWYQQALGLGLQFLLWYDEGEERNRGNFPPRFSGRQFPNYSSELNVNALELEDSALYLCASSAGQGAPKAQYFGPGTRLLVL.

The rearrangement joins TRBV6-6 to TRBJ1-6; D is unclear. V lost 7 bases and J 9 bases, leaving 10 bases between the germline ends. This CDR3 comprises 12 residues. CDR1 is MNHNY and CDR2 is SVGAGI in the germline V gene (reference sequence). Here the CDR3 reads CASMESGSPLHF. The CDR3 region has the DNA TGTGCCAGCATGGAGAGCGGTTCACCCCTCCACTTT.

This clone occurred a few times. The rearrangement links TRBV7-6 to TRBJ2-1; 10 bases map to TRBD2. The CDR3 is 15 residues long. From germline, CDR1 is SGHVS and CDR2 FNYEAQ. The trim removed 1 base at V and 12 bases at J, leaving 9 bases unmatched. The CDR3 coding sequence is TGTGCCAGCAGCTTAGTATTTCCTAGCGGGGGCGTGCAGTTCTTC. The encoded protein is CASSLVFPSGGVQFF.

The chain joins TRBV5-1 to TRBJ2-1; maybe TRBD2 (6 bases). Between the trimmed V and J ends, which lost 4 bases and 10 bases, there was a span of 15 bases. Germline assignment: CDR1 SGHRS and CDR2 YFSETQ. This CDR3 has 13 amino acids. The CDR3 reads CASSPGETWEQFF. The CDR3 bases are TGCGCCAGCAGCCCGGGAGAAACTTGGGAGCAGTTCTTC. The variable domain in full, completed from reference TRBV5-1 and TRBJ2-1, reads KAGVTQTPRYLIKTRGQQVTLSCSPISGHRSVSWYQQTPGQGLQFLFEYFSETQRNKGNFPGRFSGRQFSNSRSEMNVSTLELGDSALYLCASSPGETWEQFFGPGTRLTVL.